Only one count was recorded for the clone carrying this T cell receptor (beta chain). Its antigen remains unknown. Extracted RNA was reverse transcribed into cDNA, the sequencing template. The data were produced by immunoSEQ multiplex PCR, yet TCRdb's version contains in-frame clones alone and is incomplete. This repertoire shows roughly 110,000 clones, roughly 50% found once; its top ten account for around 3.4%. Specified treatment: oral pan-JAK inhibitor, 5-10 mg twice daily. This specimen belongs to a study of CD8+ T cells in alopecia areata. Whole-study findings and limits: Especially in alopecia totalis/universalis, lesional scalp showed greater clonality than normal scalp did.

The V segment lost 5 bases and the J segment 4 bases; nucleotides outside the gene matches: 11. The CDR3 runs to 16 residues. Germline values: CDR1 SGHTA, CDR2 FQGNSA. This TCR derives from a human donor with alopecia areata. Material: CD4+ T cells sorted from blood, obtained at week 24, from a patient treated with tofacitinib. The chain employs TRBV7-2 and TRBJ2-1; 7 positions match TRBD2. As DNA, the CDR3 is TGTGCCAGCAGCGCTTCTGGGGCGGGGGAGTACAATGAGCAGTTCTTC. It translates to CASSASGAGEYNEQFF.